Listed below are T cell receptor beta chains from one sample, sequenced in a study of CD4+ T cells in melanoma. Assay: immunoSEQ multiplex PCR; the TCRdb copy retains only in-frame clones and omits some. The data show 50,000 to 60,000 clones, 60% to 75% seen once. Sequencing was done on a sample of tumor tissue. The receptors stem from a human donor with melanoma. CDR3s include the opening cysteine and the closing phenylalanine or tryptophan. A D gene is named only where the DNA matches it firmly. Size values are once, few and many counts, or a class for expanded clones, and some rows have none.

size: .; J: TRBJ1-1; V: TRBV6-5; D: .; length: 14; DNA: TGTGCCAGCAGTGAGGGGCAAATGAACACTGAAGCTTTCTTT; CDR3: CASSEGQMNTEAFF
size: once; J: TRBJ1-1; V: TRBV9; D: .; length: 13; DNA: TGTGCCAGCAGCACGGTAGCGAACACTGAAGCTTTCTTT; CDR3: CASSTVANTEAFF
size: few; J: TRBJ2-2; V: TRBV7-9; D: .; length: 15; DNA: TGTGCCAGCAGCTCCTATTCGCCCAACACCGGGGAGCTGTTTTTT; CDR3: CASSSYSPNTGELFF
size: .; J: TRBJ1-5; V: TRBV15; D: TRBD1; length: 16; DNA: TGTGCCACCAGCAAACCCGGACAGGGGGCGAATCAGCCCCAGCATTTT; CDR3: CATSKPGQGANQPQHF
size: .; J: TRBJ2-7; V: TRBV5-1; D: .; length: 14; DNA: TGCGCCAGCAGCCCCGCCCTGGGGACCGACGAGCAGTACTTC; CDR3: CASSPALGTDEQYF
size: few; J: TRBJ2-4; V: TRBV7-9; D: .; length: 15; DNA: TGTGCCAGCAGCTTAGTAGGACGGGGCAAAAACATTCAGTACTTC; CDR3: CASSLVGRGKNIQYF
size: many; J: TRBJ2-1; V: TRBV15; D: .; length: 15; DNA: TGTGCCACCAGCAGAGTACGCAGGTCAACGGATGAGCAGTTCTTC; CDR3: CATSRVRRSTDEQFF
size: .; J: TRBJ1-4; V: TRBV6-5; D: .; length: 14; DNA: TGTGCCAGCAGTTACGGGGGCACTAATGAAAAACTGTTTTTT; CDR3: CASSYGGTNEKLFF
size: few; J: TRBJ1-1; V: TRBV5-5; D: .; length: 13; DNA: TGTGCCAGCAGCTTTGAGGGAAACACTGAAGCTTTCTTT; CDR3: CASSFEGNTEAFF
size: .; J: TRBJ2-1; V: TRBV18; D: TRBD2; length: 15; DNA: TGTGCCAGCTCACCACAGACTAGCGGTGGCCCGGAGCAGTTCTTC; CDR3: CASSPQTSGGPEQFF
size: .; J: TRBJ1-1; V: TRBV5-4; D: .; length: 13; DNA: TGTGCCAGCAGCCAAGGGCCGGGACCTGAAGCTTTCTTT; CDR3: CASSQGPGPEAFF
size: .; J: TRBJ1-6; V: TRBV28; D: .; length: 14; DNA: TGTGCCAGCAGTTTATCCCCCGCGGCTCCACCCCTCCACTTT; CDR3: CASSLSPAAPPLHF
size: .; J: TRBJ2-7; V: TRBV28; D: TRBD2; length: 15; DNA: TGTGCCAGCAGTTTCCTTCGGGGGGGCACCGACGAGCAGTACTTC; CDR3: CASSFLRGGTDEQYF
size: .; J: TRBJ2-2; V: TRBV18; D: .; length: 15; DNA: TGTGCCAGCTCACCAGGCCAGGGTTGGACCGGGGAGCTGTTTTTT; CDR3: CASSPGQGWTGELFF
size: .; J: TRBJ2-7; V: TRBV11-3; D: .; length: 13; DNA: TGTGCCAGCAGTGATATTAGGGGGGGCGAGCAGTACTTC; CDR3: CASSDIRGGEQYF
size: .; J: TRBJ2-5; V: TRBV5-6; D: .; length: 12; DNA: TGTGCCAGCAGCTTGGCGGGCGAGACCCAGTACTTC; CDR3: CASSLAGETQYF
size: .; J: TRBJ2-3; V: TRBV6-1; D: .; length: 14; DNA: TGTGCCAGCAGTGACAGGGGTCTCACAGATACGCAGTATTTT; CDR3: CASSDRGLTDTQYF
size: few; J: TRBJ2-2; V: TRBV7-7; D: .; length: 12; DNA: TGTGCTAGCAGCGCTCGGGGCGGGGAGCTGTTTTTT; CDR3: CASSARGGELFF
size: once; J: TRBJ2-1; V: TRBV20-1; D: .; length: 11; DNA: TGCAGTGCTGCTACGGCGGGGGAGCAGTTCTTC; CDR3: CSAATAGEQFF
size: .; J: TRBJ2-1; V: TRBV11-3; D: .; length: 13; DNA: TGTGCCAGCAGCTTGGGGCAGTACAATGAGCAGTTCTTC; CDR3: CASSLGQYNEQFF
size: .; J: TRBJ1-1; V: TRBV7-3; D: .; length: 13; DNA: TGTGCCAGCAGCGGAGGGGGGCTCACTGAAGCTTTCTTT; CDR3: CASSGGGLTEAFF
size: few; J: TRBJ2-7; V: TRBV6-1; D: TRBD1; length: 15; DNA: TGTGCCAGCAGTGAAGCCCGGACAGGGGCATATGAGCAGTACTTC; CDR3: CASSEARTGAYEQYF
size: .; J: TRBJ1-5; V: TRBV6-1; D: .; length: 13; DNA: TGTGCCAGCACCCAAGTAGGGAATCAGCCCCAGCATTTT; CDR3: CASTQVGNQPQHF
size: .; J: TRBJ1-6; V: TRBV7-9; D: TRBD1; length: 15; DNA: TGTGCCAGCAGCTTAGTGGGACAGGGAGTTTCACCCCTCCACTTT; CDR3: CASSLVGQGVSPLHF
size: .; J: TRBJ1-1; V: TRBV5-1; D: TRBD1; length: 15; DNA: TGCGCCAGCAGCTTGATCCAGGGGGGCGACACTGAAGCTTTCTTT; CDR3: CASSLIQGGDTEAFF
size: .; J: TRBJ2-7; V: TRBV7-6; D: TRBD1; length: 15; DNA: TGTGCCAGCAGCAAACCGGACAGGACCAACTACGAGCAGTACTTC; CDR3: CASSKPDRTNYEQYF
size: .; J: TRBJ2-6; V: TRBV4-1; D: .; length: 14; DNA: TGCGCCAGCAGCCAAGGATCGGGGCCAAACGTCCTGACTTTC; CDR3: CASSQGSGPNVLTF
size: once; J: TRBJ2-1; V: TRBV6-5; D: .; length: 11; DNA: TGTGCCAGCAGTGGGAACAATGAGCAGTTCTTC; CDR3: CASSGNNEQFF
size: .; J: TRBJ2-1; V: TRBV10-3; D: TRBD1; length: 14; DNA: TGTGCCAGTTCCTCAGGGGGCACCTACAATGAGCAGTTCTTC; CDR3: CASSSGGTYNEQFF
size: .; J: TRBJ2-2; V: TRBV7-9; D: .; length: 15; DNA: TGTGCCAGCAGCCCAGGGGCAGCGAACACCGGGGAGCTGTTTTTT; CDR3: CASSPGAANTGELFF
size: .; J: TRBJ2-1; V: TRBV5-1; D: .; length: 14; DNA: TGCGCCAGCAGCTTGGCCAGGACGGACAATGAGCAGTTCTTC; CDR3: CASSLARTDNEQFF
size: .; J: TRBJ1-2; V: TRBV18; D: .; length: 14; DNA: TGTGCCAGCTCACCAACGGCAGGGAAGAATGGCTACACCTTC; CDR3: CASSPTAGKNGYTF
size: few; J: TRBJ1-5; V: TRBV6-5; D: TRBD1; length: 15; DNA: TGTGCCAGCAGTTACTCGACAGGGGTGGATCAGCCCCAGCATTTT; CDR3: CASSYSTGVDQPQHF
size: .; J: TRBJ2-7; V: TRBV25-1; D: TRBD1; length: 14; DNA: TGTGCCAGCAGTGTGCCCGACAGGGTCGACGAGCAGTACTTC; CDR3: CASSVPDRVDEQYF
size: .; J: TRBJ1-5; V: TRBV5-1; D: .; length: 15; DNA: TGCGCCAGCAGCTGGGGTGGGGACTTCAATCAGCCCCAGCATTTT; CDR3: CASSWGGDFNQPQHF
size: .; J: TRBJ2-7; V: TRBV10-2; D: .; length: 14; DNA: TGCGCCAGCAGGAGGACACAGGGAGCCTACGAGCAGTACTTC; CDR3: CASRRTQGAYEQYF
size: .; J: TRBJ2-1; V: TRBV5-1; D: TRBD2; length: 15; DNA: TGCGCCAGCAGCTCCCTAGCGGGGCCCCTCGATGAGCAGTTCTTC; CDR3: CASSSLAGPLDEQFF
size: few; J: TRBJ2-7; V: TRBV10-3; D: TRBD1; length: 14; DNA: TGTGCCATCAGTGAGCTGACAGGGGCGGACGAGCAGTACTTC; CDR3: CAISELTGADEQYF
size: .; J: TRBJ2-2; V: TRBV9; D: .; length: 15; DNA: TGTGCCAGCAGCGTAGAAGGGGGAGGCACCGGGGAGCTGTTTTTT; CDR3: CASSVEGGGTGELFF
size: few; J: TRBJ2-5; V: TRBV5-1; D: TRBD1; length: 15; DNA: TGCGCCAGCAGCTTGGGTACAACAGGGGGAGAGACCCAGTACTTC; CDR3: CASSLGTTGGETQYF
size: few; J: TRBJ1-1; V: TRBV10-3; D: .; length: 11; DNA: TGTGCCATCAGTGAGGGCACTGAAGCTTTCTTT; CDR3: CAISEGTEAFF
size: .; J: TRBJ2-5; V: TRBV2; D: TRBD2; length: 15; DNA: TGTGCCAGCAGCGGACTAGCGGGGGGGCCGGAGACCCAGTACTTC; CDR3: CASSGLAGGPETQYF
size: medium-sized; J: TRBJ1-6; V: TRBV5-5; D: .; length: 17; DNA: TGTGCCAGCAGCTTGGAGGTCCGGAGCTCCTATAATTCACCCCTCCACTTT; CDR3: CASSLEVRSSYNSPLHF
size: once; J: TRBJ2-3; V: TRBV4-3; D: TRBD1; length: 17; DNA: TGCGCCAGCAGCCAGGGACAGGGGGCGGCCACCGGAGATACGCAGTATTTT; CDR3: CASSQGQGAATGDTQYF
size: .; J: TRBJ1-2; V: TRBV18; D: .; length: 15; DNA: TGTGCCAGCTCACCTCGGACAACCACTAACTATGGCTACACCTTC; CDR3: CASSPRTTTNYGYTF
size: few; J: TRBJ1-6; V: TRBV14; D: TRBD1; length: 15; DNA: TGTGCCAGCAGCCAACGTCGACAGGGGCGGTCACCCCTCCACTTT; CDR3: CASSQRRQGRSPLHF
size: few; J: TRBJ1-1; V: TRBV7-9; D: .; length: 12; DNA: TGTGCCAGCAGCATGAGGCCCAGTGAAGCTTTCTTT; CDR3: CASSMRPSEAFF
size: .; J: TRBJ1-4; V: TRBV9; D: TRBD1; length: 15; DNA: TGTGCCAGCAGCGGCACCGGGACAGGGCGTGAAAAACTGTTTTTT; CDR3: CASSGTGTGREKLFF
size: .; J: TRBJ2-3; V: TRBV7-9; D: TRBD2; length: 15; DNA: TGTGCCAGCAGAGGGACTAGCGGGGGCACAGATACGCAGTATTTT; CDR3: CASRGTSGGTDTQYF
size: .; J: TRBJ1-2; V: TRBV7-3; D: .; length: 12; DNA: TGTGCCAGCAGCTTATCGGGCGTAGGCTACACCTTC; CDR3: CASSLSGVGYTF
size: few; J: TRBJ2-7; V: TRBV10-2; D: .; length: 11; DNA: TGCGCCAGCGGGGGTGGTGCCGAGCAGTACTTC; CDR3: CASGGGAEQYF
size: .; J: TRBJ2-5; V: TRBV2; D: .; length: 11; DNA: TGTGCCAGCAGTGAAGCGGAGACCCAGTACTTC; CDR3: CASSEAETQYF
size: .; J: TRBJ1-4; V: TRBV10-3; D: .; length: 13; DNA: TGTGCCTCACAACAGGGTGAGGGTGAAAAACTGTTTTTT; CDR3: CASQQGEGEKLFF
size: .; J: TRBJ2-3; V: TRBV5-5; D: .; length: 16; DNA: TGTGCCAGCAGCTTGGACTGGGGGTTGGGCACAGATACGCAGTATTTT; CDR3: CASSLDWGLGTDTQYF
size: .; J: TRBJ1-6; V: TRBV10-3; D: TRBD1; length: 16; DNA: TGTGCCATCAAGGGTGACAAGGGACAGGCGAATTCACCCCTCCACTTT; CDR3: CAIKGDKGQANSPLHF
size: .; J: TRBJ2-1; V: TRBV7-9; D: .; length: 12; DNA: TGTGCCAGCAGTCGTCGGGGGAATGAGCAGTTCTTC; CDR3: CASSRRGNEQFF
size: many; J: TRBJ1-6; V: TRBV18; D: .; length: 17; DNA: TGTGCCAGCTCACAGGCGGGGACTCCGATACCGAATTCACCCCTCCACTTT; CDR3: CASSQAGTPIPNSPLHF
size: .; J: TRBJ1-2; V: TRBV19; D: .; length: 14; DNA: TGTGCCAGTAGTAGGGATTCGGCAGGGGTCGGCTACACCTTC; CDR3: CASSRDSAGVGYTF
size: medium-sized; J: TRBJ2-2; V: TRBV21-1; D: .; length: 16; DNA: TGTGCCAGCAGCAAGGTGGGAGGAGCGAACACCGGGGAGCTGTTTTTT; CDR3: CASSKVGGANTGELFF
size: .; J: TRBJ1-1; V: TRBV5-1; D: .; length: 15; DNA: TGCGCCAGCAGCCTCGAAGACAAGTCGGCGGTGGCAGCTTTCTTT; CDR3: CASSLEDKSAVAAFF